These T cell receptor beta chains were read from a single sample in a study of cytomegalovirus exposure and HLA in healthy donors. Libraries were prepared by immunoSEQ multiplex PCR; TCRdb keeps only in-frame clonotypes and omits some of them. The sample holds 220,000 or so clones, around 80% seen once. Sequenced input: PBMCs. Receptors were obtained from a man aged 45-65 years in good health and CMV-seronegative. Both conserved end residues are part of each CDR3. D genes are given only for firm matches. Not every row has a clone size; where given, it reads once, few, many or a size class.

size	V	J	D	DNA	CDR3
.	TRBV28	TRBJ1-1	.	TGTGCCAGCAGTTTATTTCGGGGCAGGGGCGGCGGAACTGAAGCTTTCTTT	CASSLFRGRGGGTEAFF
.	TRBV5-1	TRBJ2-1	.	TGCGTCAGCAGCCCCCCTTTGGGGGCATCCTACAATGAGCAGTTCTTC	CVSSPPLGASYNEQFF
.	TRBV27	TRBJ1-2	TRBD1	TGTGCCAGCAGTTTATTGGGACAGGGGAATGGCTACACCTTC	CASSLLGQGNGYTF
few	TRBV27	TRBJ2-1	.	TGTGCCAGCAGTTTTTCGGGGGAGGTCCCCTACAATGAGCAGTTCTTC	CASSFSGEVPYNEQFF
.	TRBV27	TRBJ2-7	TRBD2	TGTGCCAGCAGTCCAGCGGGACCCTACGAGCAGTACTTC	CASSPAGPYEQYF
.	TRBV4-1	TRBJ2-7	TRBD2	TGCGCCAGCAGCTACGCCGGGACTAGCGGGACCTTGGGTGAGCAGTACTTC	CASSYAGTSGTLGEQYF
.	TRBV5-1	TRBJ1-4	TRBD1	TGCGCCAGCAGCATGACAGGGGGGGATGAAAAACTGTTTTTT	CASSMTGGDEKLFF
.	TRBV7-9	TRBJ2-2	.	TGTTCCAGCAGCTTGCAGGCACCCGGGGAGCTGTTTTTT	CSSSLQAPGELFF
.	TRBV28	TRBJ2-5	.	TGTGCCAGCAGCGTGGCAGGGGGGAGGCCGACCCAGTACTTC	CASSVAGGRPTQYF
.	TRBV27	TRBJ2-1	TRBD2	TGTGCCAGCAGTTTACGACTAGCGGAGAACAATGAGCAGTTCTTC	CASSLRLAENNEQFF
.	TRBV7-3	TRBJ2-5	TRBD1	TGTGCCAGCAGCCAATCGACAGGGATCGGGGAGACCCAGTACTTC	CASSQSTGIGETQYF
.	TRBV7-3	TRBJ1-1	.	TGTGCCAGCAGCCTGGGAGGCAGCACTGAAGCTTTCTTT	CASSLGGSTEAFF
.	TRBV7-3	TRBJ2-2	TRBD2	TGTGCCAGCAGCTTAGCGGCTAGCGGGGCAGGGGAGCTGTTTTTT	CASSLAASGAGELFF
.	TRBV6-1	TRBJ2-5	.	TGTGCCAGCAGTACCAACCCCGGGACACCGAAGACCCAGTACTTC	CASSTNPGTPKTQYF
.	TRBV7-9	TRBJ1-4	.	TGTGCCAGCACCCCCTTACCCTCCGGGATCAGTAATGAAAAACTGTTTTTT	CASTPLPSGISNEKLFF
.	TRBV28	TRBJ2-7	TRBD2	TGTGCCAGCAGCAGCCCCGTGACTAGCGGGATCTACGAGCAGTACTTC	CASSSPVTSGIYEQYF
.	TRBV27	TRBJ2-1	TRBD2	TGTGCCAGCAGTTCAGGACAGCCTAGCGGGGAGCAGTTCTTC	CASSSGQPSGEQFF
.	TRBV2	TRBJ1-1	.	TGTGCCAGCGACAACTCAGGGGTCCAGACTGAAGCCTTCTTT	CASDNSGVQTEAFF
.	TRBV5-8	TRBJ2-7	TRBD1	TGTGCCAGCAGAACCAGGGGGCGGGTGACTGCAGCCTCTAACTACGAGCAGTACTTC	CASRTRGRVTAASNYEQYF
.	TRBV29-1	TRBJ1-3	.	TGCAGCGTTGAAGGGACGGGGATCTCTGGAAACACCATATATTTT	CSVEGTGISGNTIYF
.	TRBV5-6	TRBJ1-5	TRBD1	TGTGCCAGCAGCTTGGGAGGGGGCCCAGGGCAGCCCCAGCATTTT	CASSLGGGPGQPQHF
.	TRBV6-1	TRBJ1-5	.	TGTGCCAGCAGCCCCGTGGGTGAAGGAGGTCAGCCCCAGCATTTT	CASSPVGEGGQPQHF
.	TRBV5-4	TRBJ2-3	TRBD2	TGTGCCAGCAGTCCCGTTGAGCTAGCGGGAGGGACTAGCACAGATACGCAGTATTTT	CASSPVELAGGTSTDTQYF
.	TRBV2	TRBJ2-7	.	TGTGCCAGCATACAGACAGGCAGCTCCTACGAGCAGTACTTC	CASIQTGSSYEQYF
.	TRBV7-9	TRBJ2-2	TRBD2	TGTGCCAGCAGCTTACCTAACGGCGGGAGATATACCGGGGAGCTGTTTTTT	CASSLPNGGRYTGELFF
once	TRBV5-6	TRBJ2-1	.	TGTGCCAGCAGCTTGGCCGAGGCCGGGAATGACAATGAGCAGTTCTTC	CASSLAEAGNDNEQFF
few	TRBV7-2	TRBJ2-3	.	TGTGCCAGCAGCGTCCAAAGCGGAAGCACAGATACGCAGTATTTT	CASSVQSGSTDTQYF
.	TRBV28	TRBJ2-7	TRBD1	TGTGCCAGCAATTACCGACAGGGACGAGACGAGCAGTACTTC	CASNYRQGRDEQYF
.	TRBV27	TRBJ1-1	.	TGTGCCAGCAGATATAGCAGGGAACCGAACACTGAAGCTTTCTTT	CASRYSREPNTEAFF
.	TRBV2	TRBJ2-7	TRBD2	TGTGCCAGCGGGGGGGGACTAGCGGCCCTCCTCGAGCAGTACTTC	CASGGGLAALLEQYF
once	TRBV25-1	TRBJ2-7	TRBD2	TGTGCCAGCCGGGGGGGGTCCTACGAGCAGTACTTC	CASRGGSYEQYF
.	TRBV18	TRBJ2-1	TRBD2	TGTGCCAGCTCACCACTAGGGACTAGCGGGAGGGACTACAATGAGCAGTTCTTC	CASSPLGTSGRDYNEQFF
.	TRBV7-8	TRBJ2-7	TRBD2	TGTGCCAGCAGCATTAGCGGGAGGGCCCCTCGCGAGCAGTACTTC	CASSISGRAPREQYF
few	TRBV7-9	TRBJ2-3	TRBD2	TGTGCCAGCAGCACGGGGACTAGCGGGAGCCCAGATACGCAGTATTTT	CASSTGTSGSPDTQYF
.	TRBV18	TRBJ1-1	TRBD1	TGTGCCAGCTCACGCGGGACAGGGATGAAGAACACTGAAGCTTTCTTT	CASSRGTGMKNTEAFF
.	TRBV19	TRBJ2-3	TRBD1	TGTGCCAGTAGTATTGCGACAGGGCGCACAGATACGCAGTATTTT	CASSIATGRTDTQYF
few	TRBV5-5	TRBJ2-1	.	TGTGCCAGCAGCTTGTACTACGGCAATGAGCAGTTCTTC	CASSLYYGNEQFF
.	TRBV18	TRBJ2-7	.	TGTGCCAGCTCGCAAACGACAGATTACGAGCAGTACTTC	CASSQTTDYEQYF
.	TRBV9	TRBJ2-3	TRBD2	TGTGCCAGCAGCGTTAATAGCGGGAGCACATATACGCAGTATTTT	CASSVNSGSTYTQYF
.	TRBV6-5	TRBJ1-5	TRBD1	TGTGCCAGCGGAAGAGCGACAGGGGGGGAGCCCCAGCATTTT	CASGRATGGEPQHF
.	TRBV9	TRBJ2-4	.	TGTGCCAGCAGCGTAGAAGATGCGGAGTCCGGGAACAAAAACATTCAGTACTTC	CASSVEDAESGNKNIQYF
.	TRBV21-1	TRBJ1-1	.	TGTGCCAGCAGCAAAGCGCTGAAGGGAGACAATGAAGCTTTCTTT	CASSKALKGDNEAFF
.	TRBV7-9	TRBJ2-1	.	TGTGCCAGCAGCTTAGCGAGGCAGAGCAATGAGCAGTTCTTC	CASSLARQSNEQFF
.	TRBV5-1	TRBJ1-1	.	TGCGCCAGCAGCTTGGAAGGGGGGGGGAACACTGAAGCTTTCTTT	CASSLEGGGNTEAFF